One T cell receptor beta chain is described in this entry. The CDR3 contains 14 residues. CDR1 and CDR2 from the germline V gene are SGHRS and YFSETQ. V was shortened by 5 bases and J by 3 bases, with 15 bases between the two germline ends. In the original analysis: Amplifying reference gene primers gave estimates of nucleated cell counts. Generated by immunoSEQ multiplex PCR, the TCRdb table keeps only in-frame clones and is missing some. From that table come the V and J calls and clone size; the DNA was used to work out D and trimming. The sample includes 95,000 to 100,000 clones, roughly 85% of them seen just once. This sample stems from a study of blood T cell repertoires in COVID-19. Study at large: Samples came from the United States, Italy and Spain, spanning acute and convalescent COVID-19. T cells, B-cell-depleted T cells, or PBMCs supplied cDNA or gDNA.

The rearrangement joins TRBV5-1 to TRBJ2-7; possibly TRBD2 for D (6 bases). The sequence derives from a woman aged 70-85 years with active or convalescent COVID-19. The sample taken for sequencing was peripheral blood. The CDR3 DNA is TGCGCCAGCAGTCTTACCTCCGGGGGCTACGAGCAGTACTTC. This translates into CASSLTSGGYEQYF.